Following are 23 T cell receptor beta chains from one sample sequenced in a study of OX40 agonist ivuxolimab in advanced cancers. The table came from immunoSEQ multiplex PCR; TCRdb's copy has only in-frame clones and leaves some out. The sample records roughly 67,000 clones, roughly 90% being singletons. The source material was CD4+ or CD8+ T cells sorted from blood, sampled in a trial of the OX40 agonist ivuxolimab. The source of these receptors is an adult with an advanced solid tumor such as melanoma, head and neck, liver or kidney cancer.

This chain uses TRBV11-3 with TRBJ2-5; 11 bases are a match to TRBD2. V dropped 1 base and J dropped 5; count of bases not matched to a gene: 9. The V gene's germline CDR1 is SGHNT and CDR2 YENEEA. The CDR3 contains 17 residues. The CDR3, as DNA: TGTGCCAGCAGCTTAGGGGCCACTAGCGGGAGAGAGGAGACCCAGTACTTC. Residues: CASSLGATSGREETQYF.

There are a few counts of this clone. V and J are TRBV9 and TRBJ2-5; 10 bases line up with TRBD2. CDR3 length equals 15 residues. V lost 6 bases, J lost 4 bases, and 9 bases stayed unmatched. The V gene's germline CDR1 is SGDLS and CDR2 YYNGEE. CDR3 amino acids: CASNEASGSGETQYF. The CDR3 DNA reads TGTGCCAGCAATGAGGCTAGCGGGAGTGGAGAGACCCAGTACTTC.

The chain employs TRBV7-6 and TRBJ2-2; D possibly corresponds to TRBD1 (6 bases). V was cut by 5 bases and J by 5 bases, with 15 bases left in between. This CDR3 contains 15 residues. From germline, CDR1 is SGHVS and CDR2 FNYEAQ. The chain's CDR3 is CASSRDTLRTGELFF. CDR3 coding DNA: TGTGCCAGCAGCCGGGACACTTTGAGAACCGGGGAGCTGTTTTTT.

The V call is TRBV19, the J call TRBJ1-4, with D possibly matching TRBD1 (6 bases). From germline, CDR1 is LNHDA and CDR2 SQIVND (reference sequence). V shed 4 bases and J shed 7 bases, with 13 bases lying between them. There are 14 residues in the CDR3. CDR3 in amino acids: CASSTQGGGEKLFF. CDR3 nucleotide sequence: TGTGCCAGTAGTACACAGGGTGGAGGTGAAAAACTGTTTTTT.

This chain links TRBV19 with TRBJ1-1, with D unresolved. V was pared by 6 bases and J by 2 bases, with 16 bases between. The CDR3 runs 15 residues. Germline V CDR1 and CDR2: LNHDA, SQIVND (reference sequence). The DNA of the CDR3 is TGTGCCAGTAGGCCCACCCCGGTGGGAAACACTGAAGCTTTCTTT. Encoded protein: CASRPTPVGNTEAFF.

The CDR3 coding sequence is TGTGCCAGCAGCTTGAGGACTAGCGGCAGCTCCTACAATGAGCAGTTCTTC. Translation: CASSLRTSGSSYNEQFF. The chain is built from TRBV11-3 and TRBJ2-1; the match to TRBD2 covers 10 bases. CDR1 is SGHNT and CDR2 is YENEEA in the germline V gene. This CDR3 contains 17 residues. J lost 0 bases, V lost 3 bases, and 5 bases had no gene match. The whole variable domain, filled in from reference TRBV11-3 and TRBJ2-1, reads EAGVVQSPRYKIIEKKQPVAFWCNPISGHNTLYWYLQNLGQGPELLIRYENEEAVDDSQLPKDRFSAERLKGVDSTLKIQPAELGDSAVYLCASSLRTSGSSYNEQFFGPGTRLTVL.

This chain connects TRBV19 to TRBJ1-2; no definite D call. The V end was cut by 4 bases, the J end by 6 bases, with 15 bases between. This CDR3 has 14 residues. CDR1 LNHDA and CDR2 SQIVND come from the germline V gene (reference sequence). This chain's CDR3 is CASSRAGERNGYTF. CDR3 nucleotides: TGTGCCAGTAGTAGGGCAGGCGAGAGGAATGGCTACACCTTC.

This chain uses TRBV6-1 with TRBJ1-3; D is undetermined. In germline, CDR1 is MNHNS, CDR2 SASEGT. CDR3 length: 11 amino acids. Trimming shortened V by 7 bases and J by 8 bases, and 9 bases separated the two germline ends. The chain's CDR3 is CASNTWDTIYF. CDR3 DNA: TGTGCCAGCAACACCTGGGACACCATATATTTT.

This sequence joins TRBV18 and TRBJ1-3; 10 bases map to TRBD1. V was pared by 2 bases and J by 0 bases, with 10 bases of the junction left unmatched. Germline CDR1 KGHSH, CDR2 LQKENI. This CDR3 comprises 19 residues. CDR3: CASSPTGQGRRSSGNTIYF. In DNA form, the CDR3 reads TGTGCCAGCTCACCAACGGGACAGGGGAGAAGGAGCTCTGGAAACACCATATATTTT.

The chain employs TRBV29-1 and TRBJ1-2; TRBD1 agrees at 9 bases. With V trimmed by 4 bases and J by 8 bases, 8 bases remained unmatched. Germline values: CDR1 SQVTM, CDR2 ANQGSEA. This CDR3 contains 13 residues. The CDR3 DNA reads as TGCAGCGTTGCGGACAGGGGATCTGGGGGCTACACCTTC. Its protein is CSVADRGSGGYTF.

This rearrangement joins TRBV7-2 to TRBJ2-6; possibly TRBD2 for D (7 bases). V was cut by 2 bases and J by 0 bases, with 14 bases left in between. Germline lookup yields CDR1 SGHTA and CDR2 FQGNSA. The CDR3 covers 18 residues. The DNA for the CDR3 is TGTGCCAGCAGCTTAATGGCGGGGGCCCTCTCTGGGGCCAACGTCCTGACTTTC. This sequence encodes CASSLMAGALSGANVLTF.

J is TRBJ1-5 and V is TRBV5-4; D is unresolved. CDR3 length equals 13 residues. The V end lost 3 bases, the J end lost 5 bases, and 9 bases lay between the germline ends. Germline-derived CDR1 and CDR2 are SGHNT and YYREEE (reference sequence). CDR3 nucleotides: TGTGCCAGCAGCTCGGACTGGGATCAGCCCCAGCATTTT. Translating gives CASSSDWDQPQHF.

The CDR3 DNA follows: TGTGCCAGCAGCTCCGATACCGGGGAGCTGTTTTTT. Protein sequence: CASSSDTGELFF. V is TRBV11-3 and J is TRBJ2-2; no firm D call. V lost 4 bases, J lost 5 bases, and 5 bases lay in between. The CDR3 sequence is 12 residues long. Per germline, CDR1 SGHNT and CDR2 YENEEA.

The CDR3 DNA is TGTGCCAGCAGCCCCCGGGACCCTAACACCGGGGAGCTGTTTTTT. Translated: CASSPRDPNTGELFF. The V call is TRBV4-2, the J call TRBJ2-2; possibly TRBD1 or TRBD2 for D (5 bases each). Trimming pared 4 bases from V and 2 bases from J, leaving 11 bases between. The CDR3 length is 15 residues. Germline V gene lookup returns CDR1 LGHNA and CDR2 YNFKEQ.

CDR3 sequence (DNA): TGCGCCAGCAGCTTGGCCCAGGGGAAGGGGGAGCAGTACTTC. Amino acid sequence: CASSLAQGKGEQYF. This sequence joins TRBV5-1 and TRBJ2-7, with D possibly TRBD1 on 6 matching bases. Trimming cost V 0 bases and J 7 bases, with 14 bases left between them. CDR1 and CDR2 (germline): SGHRS, YFSETQ. The CDR3 runs to 14 residues.

The chain joins TRBV5-1 to TRBJ2-7, with a possible D match to TRBD1 (7 bases). The CDR3 length is 15 residues. Germline V lookup: CDR1 SGHRS, CDR2 YFSETQ. V lost 4 bases to trimming and J lost 5 bases, with 19 bases between them. In DNA, the CDR3 is TGCGCCAGCAGCGTGGGGGAGGCAGGGGGTCACGAGCAGTACTTC. Translated: CASSVGEAGGHEQYF.

The chain uses TRBV7-8 and TRBJ2-7, with 9 bases matching TRBD1. The CDR3 extends over 15 amino acids. V lost 1 base and J lost 6; bases outside the gene matches: 7. Germline V gene sequence: CDR1 SGHVS, CDR2 FQNEAQ. The CDR3 here is CASSLVRDRVGEQYF. CDR3 bases: TGTGCCAGCAGCTTAGTCCGGGACAGGGTAGGCGAGCAGTACTTC.

V usage is TRBV25-1 and J usage is TRBJ2-1; no clear D. Deletions cut 8 bases from V and 7 bases from J, with 24 bases between. Germline V gene sequence: CDR1 MGHDK, CDR2 SYGVNS. The CDR3 length is 16 residues. For the CDR3, the DNA is TGTGCCAGCCCCCGGACCTCCCAGGAATTTCTTAATGAGCAGTTCTTC. Translation gives CASPRTSQEFLNEQFF.

The V gene is TRBV2, the J gene TRBJ2-3; 9 bases are a match to TRBD2. V lost 9 bases, J lost 3 bases, and 4 bases stayed unmatched. Looked up from germline, CDR1 is SNHLY and CDR2 is FYNNEI. The CDR3 is made up of 13 amino acids. The CDR3 nucleotides are TGTGCCAGAACGGGACTAGCAACAGATACGCAGTATTTT. This codes for CARTGLATDTQYF. Based on the CDR3 plus reference TRBV2 and TRBJ2-3, the full variable domain is EPEVTQTPSHQVTQMGQEVILRCVPISNHLYFYWYRQILGQKVEFLVSFYNNEISEKSEIFDDQFSVERPDGSNFTLKIRSTKLEDSAMYFCARTGLATDTQYFGPGTRLTVL.

The rearrangement uses TRBV19 and TRBJ2-7; 13 positions match TRBD2. V shed 8 bases, J shed 3 bases, and the junction held 4 bases outside the gene matches. The CDR3 consists of 14 residues. The germline gives CDR1 LNHDA, CDR2 SQIVND (reference sequence). CDR3 protein: CASRRLAGGYEQYF. CDR3 coding DNA: TGTGCCAGTCGAAGACTAGCGGGGGGCTACGAGCAGTACTTC. Based on the CDR3 plus reference TRBV19 and TRBJ2-7, the full variable domain is DGGITQSPKYLFRKEGQNVTLSCEQNLNHDAMYWYRQDPGQGLRLIYYSQIVNDFQKGDIAEGYSVSREKKESFPLTVTSAQKNPTAFYLCASRRLAGGYEQYFGPGTRLTVT.

This rearrangement joins TRBV9 to TRBJ2-3, with TRBD2 as a possible D gene (7 bases). Germline V lookup: CDR1 SGDLS, CDR2 YYNGEE. CDR3 size: 15 residues. V shed 2 bases and J shed 2 bases, with 12 bases lying between them. CDR3 amino acids: CASSVWRGPTDTQYF. The CDR3 region has the DNA TGTGCCAGCAGCGTTTGGCGGGGGCCCACAGATACGCAGTATTTT.

Here the CDR3 DNA reads TGTGCCAGCAGCTCAACAGGGTGGGAACAGCCCCAGCATTTT. This sequence encodes CASSSTGWEQPQHF. This chain uses TRBV28 with TRBJ1-5, with D perhaps TRBD1 (6 bases). Germline CDR1 reads MDHEN; CDR2 reads SYDVKM. CDR3 length: 14 amino acids. Trimming stripped 6 bases from V and 7 bases from J, with 16 bases between.

The rearrangement uses TRBV7-3 and TRBJ2-1; TRBD2 aligns across 14 bases. With 5 bases clipped from V and 9 bases from J, the junction kept 6 bases outside the gene matches. Germline V gives CDR1 SGHTA, CDR2 FQGTGA. The CDR3 extends over 15 amino acids. The CDR3 is CASSPTSGGAGEQFF. In DNA, the CDR3 is TGTGCCAGCAGCCCGACTAGCGGGGGGGCCGGTGAGCAGTTCTTC.